Below are 17 T cell receptor beta chains sequenced from a single sample in a study of blood T cell repertoires in COVID-19. Generated by immunoSEQ multiplex PCR, the TCRdb table keeps only in-frame clones and is missing some. The data hold 180,000 or so clones, with about four fifths observed a single time. Material for sequencing was peripheral blood. The receptors derive from a middle-aged man who had recovered from COVID-19.

This clone was counted at least ten times. The chain joins TRBV2 to TRBJ1-1, with D possibly being TRBD1 (6 bases). The germline CDR1 and CDR2 sequences are SNHLY and FYNNEI. This CDR3 region has 11 residues. The germline V and J ends were trimmed by 7 bases and 10 bases, with 13 bases remaining between them. CDR3 amino acids: CASTHRVTAFF. The CDR3 DNA reads as TGTGCCAGCACCCACAGGGTTACAGCTTTCTTT.

This clone has just one count. The gene calls are TRBV5-1 and TRBJ2-5; TRBD1 aligns across 7 bases. V lost 3 bases to trimming and J lost 2 bases; unmatched junction nucleotides: 1. The germline gives CDR1 SGHRS, CDR2 YFSETQ. CDR3 size: 13 residues. The CDR3 loop is CASSSGQQETQYF. CDR3 in DNA: TGCGCCAGCAGCTCGGGACAGCAAGAGACCCAGTACTTC.

The J gene is TRBJ2-5, the V gene TRBV6-1; D gene ambiguous. CDR1 is MNHNS and CDR2 is SASEGT in the germline V gene. The CDR3 extends over 14 amino acids. V gave up 5 bases and J gave up 1 base, with 11 bases separating them. The CDR3 DNA is TGTGCCAGCAGTTCTAAGATACTCCAAGAGACCCAGTACTTC. Its protein is CASSSKILQETQYF.

The chain combines TRBV28 with TRBJ1-2; 9 positions match TRBD1. This CDR3 comprises 16 residues. J was trimmed by 5 bases and V by 2 bases; bases with no gene match: 9. The V gene's germline CDR1 is MDHEN and CDR2 SYDVKM. In DNA form, the CDR3 reads TGTGCCAGCAGTTTACCTGACAGGGGGGCTGTATATGGCTACACCTTC. Residues: CASSLPDRGAVYGYTF.

This clone was seen ten or more times. The chain uses TRBV5-5 and TRBJ1-2, with 9 bases aligning to TRBD1. Germline trimming cut 3 bases from V and 5 bases from J; bases unmatched to any gene: 2. Germline CDR1 reads SGHKS; CDR2 reads YYEKEE (reference sequence). The CDR3 has 13 amino acids. The CDR3: CASSSGQGYGYTF. CDR3 nucleotide sequence: TGTGCCAGCAGCTCGGGACAGGGTTATGGCTACACCTTC. Based on the CDR3 plus reference TRBV5-5 and TRBJ1-2, the full variable domain is DAGVTQSPTHLIKTRGQQVTLRCSPISGHKSVSWYQQVLGQGPQFIFQYYEKEERGRGNFPDRFSARQFPNYSSELNVNALLLGDSALYLCASSSGQGYGYTFGSGTRLTVV.

The sample holds a few counts of this clone. The chain links TRBV19 to TRBJ1-2, with D possibly TRBD1 on 5 matching bases. The CDR3 is 13 amino acids. Germline V lookup: CDR1 LNHDA, CDR2 SQIVND (reference sequence). Trimming removed 3 bases at V and 2 bases at J, with 7 bases between. CDR3 in amino acids: CASSIDRNYGYTF. The CDR3 DNA reads TGTGCCAGTAGTATTGACAGAAACTATGGCTACACCTTC.

The rearrangement links TRBV28 to TRBJ1-4; 9 positions match TRBD1. This CDR3 is built from 13 residues. The trim removed 7 bases at V and 12 bases at J, leaving 9 bases unmatched. Per germline, CDR1 MDHEN and CDR2 SYDVKM. CDR3 in DNA: TGTGCCAGCAAAGGACAGGGGACAATGGAACTGTTTTTT. It encodes CASKGQGTMELFF.

The rearrangement links TRBV11-2 to TRBJ2-6; D is unresolved. CDR1 is SGHAT and CDR2 is FQNNGV in the germline V gene. This CDR3 is built from 15 residues. Trimming pared 1 base from V and 3 bases from J, leaving 7 bases between. Here the CDR3 reads CASSLGAGGANVLTF. The CDR3 nucleotides read TGTGCCAGCAGCTTAGGCGCAGGTGGGGCCAACGTCCTGACTTTC.

The chain employs TRBV5-8 and TRBJ2-5, with 7 bases that match TRBD1. J gave up 0 bases and V 2 bases, and 7 bases lay outside the gene matches. CDR3 length equals 16 residues. Germline V gene sequence: CDR1 SGHTS, CDR2 YDEGEE. In DNA form, the CDR3 reads TGTGCCAGCAGCTTCCGGGACAGTTGGTACCAAGAGACCCAGTACTTC. This sequence encodes CASSFRDSWYQETQYF.

This chain links TRBV6-6 with TRBJ2-5, with 10 bases lining up with TRBD1. V trimming: 0 bases; J trimming: 5 bases; junction bases outside the gene matches: 6. The CDR3 loop spans 16 amino acids. Germline-derived CDR1 and CDR2 are MNHNY and SVGAGI (reference sequence). The CDR3: CASSYSGTGVRETQYF. In DNA, the CDR3 is TGTGCCAGCAGTTACTCAGGGACAGGGGTACGGGAGACCCAGTACTTC.

This clone appeared a few times. A clone one base away is much larger, so this may be a read error. The chain employs TRBV13 and TRBJ2-7, with 7 bases aligning to TRBD1. Per the germline V gene, CDR1 is PRHDT and CDR2 is FYEKMQ (reference sequence). V lost 0 bases and J lost 4; bases outside the gene matches: 3. The CDR3 contains 14 residues. The CDR3 region is CASSLGQGMYEQYF. CDR3 DNA: TGTGCCAGCAGCTTAGGACAGGGGATGTACGAGCAGTACTTC. Filled out from reference TRBV13 and TRBJ2-7, the complete variable domain reads AAGVIQSPRHLIKEKRETATLKCYPIPRHDTVYWYQQGPGQDPQFLISFYEKMQSDKGSIPDRFSAQQFSDYHSELNMSSLELGDSALYFCASSLGQGMYEQYFGPGTRLTVT.

The V and J genes are TRBV24-1 and TRBJ2-1, with a tentative D call TRBD2 (5 bases). This CDR3 has 14 residues. The germline V gene encodes CDR1 KGHDR and CDR2 SFDVKD. V lost 9 bases and J 7 bases, leaving 18 bases between the germline ends. In DNA, the CDR3 is TGTGCCACCGAGGACTCGAATGGTGTGAATGAGCAGTTCTTC. Protein: CATEDSNGVNEQFF.

V is TRBV18 and J is TRBJ2-2; D uncertain. Germline CDR1 KGHSH, CDR2 LQKENI. This CDR3 is built from 16 residues. Trimming took 1 base from V and 1 from J, leaving 10 bases between them. CDR3 sequence: CASSPLLPGNTGELFF. CDR3 nucleotides: TGTGCCAGCTCACCACTGCTGCCGGGGAACACCGGGGAGCTGTTTTTT.

The chain carries TRBV13 and TRBJ2-7; 7 bases map to TRBD2. The CDR3 runs 13 residues. Germline V gives CDR1 PRHDT, CDR2 FYEKMQ (reference sequence). V trimming: 2 bases; J trimming: 7 bases; junction bases outside the gene matches: 5. CDR3 region: CASSLRAGREQYF. CDR3 DNA: TGTGCCAGCAGCTTACGAGCGGGGCGGGAGCAGTACTTC. The full variable domain, with the rest looked up from reference TRBV13 and TRBJ2-7, is AAGVIQSPRHLIKEKRETATLKCYPIPRHDTVYWYQQGPGQDPQFLISFYEKMQSDKGSIPDRFSAQQFSDYHSELNMSSLELGDSALYFCASSLRAGREQYFGPGTRLTVT.

The V gene is TRBV5-6, the J gene TRBJ2-7, with unresolved D. Trimming took off 1 base at V and 1 base at J, with 9 bases between the two ends. Germline V gene lookup returns CDR1 SGHDT and CDR2 YYEEEE. CDR3 length: 14 amino acids. This CDR3 is CASSLRQVSYEQYF. The DNA for the CDR3 is TGTGCCAGCAGCTTGCGGCAGGTTTCCTACGAGCAGTACTTC.

The CDR3 nucleotides read TGTGCCAGCAGCTCCTTTGCTCAGGGATCGTCCCAGTACTTC. Its translation is CASSSFAQGSSQYF. The rearrangement links TRBV11-2 to TRBJ2-5; D is possibly TRBD1 (5 bases). In germline, CDR1 is SGHAT, CDR2 FQNNGV. Trimming removed 4 bases at V and 9 bases at J, with 18 bases between. The CDR3 contains 14 residues.

The chain carries TRBV5-1 and TRBJ2-1; 12 nucleotides align to TRBD2. Trimming removed 5 bases from V and 10 bases from J; junction bases left unmatched: 4. This CDR3 region has 13 residues. CDR1 and CDR2 from the germline V gene are SGHRS and YFSETQ. CDR3 sequence: CASRWTSGTEQFF. The CDR3, as DNA: TGCGCCAGCAGGTGGACTAGCGGGACCGAGCAGTTCTTC.